One sample yielded the 25 T cell receptor beta chains listed below, sequenced in a study of cytomegalovirus exposure and HLA in healthy donors. PCR amplification relied on 60 Vbeta primers (plus 13 Jbeta primers). The assay was immunoSEQ multiplex PCR, and TCRdb's table has in-frame clones only and misses some. The sample shows about 190,000 clones, 84% of them seen only once. The sample was PBMCs. The source of these receptors is a woman aged 45-59 years in good health and CMV-seropositive.

The chain has TRBV5-1 and TRBJ1-2; 7 bases align to TRBD1. The CDR3 is made up of 13 amino acids. The V segment lost 4 bases and the J segment 4 bases; nucleotides outside the gene matches: 4. Germline assignment: CDR1 SGHRS and CDR2 YFSETQ. The CDR3 here is CASSAGTVYGYTF. In DNA, the CDR3 is TGCGCCAGCAGCGCCGGGACAGTCTATGGCTACACCTTC. The full variable domain, in which reference TRBV5-1 and TRBJ1-2 provide the parts outside the CDR3, is KAGVTQTPRYLIKTRGQQVTLSCSPISGHRSVSWYQQTPGQGLQFLFEYFSETQRNKGNFPGRFSGRQFSNSRSEMNVSTLELGDSALYLCASSAGTVYGYTFGSGTRLTVV.

A few counts support this clone. This chain joins TRBV6-5 and TRBJ1-1, with 10 positions matching TRBD1. Losses at the gene ends were 5 bases for V and 4 bases for J; bases not matched to a gene: 4. The germline V gene encodes CDR1 MNHEY and CDR2 SVGAGI. The CDR3 loop spans 14 amino acids. As DNA, the CDR3 is TGTGCCAGCAGTCCCCGGACAGGGGGCACTGAAGCTTTCTTT. Translated, it gives CASSPRTGGTEAFF.

The chain uses TRBV2 and TRBJ2-1, with D uncertain. CDR3 length: 15 amino acids. Germline assignment: CDR1 SNHLY and CDR2 FYNNEI. Trimming took 6 bases from V and 0 from J, leaving 12 bases between them. The CDR3 loop is CASRNTMGSYNEQFF. Written as DNA, the CDR3 is TGTGCCAGCAGGAACACTATGGGCTCCTACAATGAGCAGTTCTTC.

The chain has TRBV7-3 and TRBJ2-1; 7 nucleotides line up with TRBD2. The CDR3 is 14 residues long. Germline CDR1 and CDR2: SGHTA and FQGTGA. The V segment lost 4 bases and the J segment 7 bases; nucleotides outside the gene matches: 7. Here the CDR3 reads CASSSLGGKNEQFF. DNA for the CDR3: TGTGCCAGCAGCTCCCTGGGAGGGAAGAATGAGCAGTTCTTC. Variable domain in full (rest from reference TRBV7-3 and TRBJ2-1): GAGVSQTPSNKVTEKGKYVELRCDPISGHTALYWYRQSLGQGPEFLIYFQGTGAADDSGLPNDRFFAVRPEGSVSTLKIQRTERGDSAVYLCASSSLGGKNEQFFGPGTRLTVL.

This clone has just a few counts. The gene calls are TRBV7-3 and TRBJ2-1; 9 bases match TRBD2. Germline V gene data show CDR1 as SGHTA and CDR2 as FQGTGA. Trimming cost V 6 bases and J 4 bases; bases outside gene matches: 7. This CDR3 contains 15 residues. The CDR3 nucleotides are TGTGCCAGCAGGTCTTCTAGCGGGGCTTACAATGAGCAGTTCTTC. Translating it yields CASRSSSGAYNEQFF.

V is TRBV6-1 and J is TRBJ2-5; the match to TRBD2 covers 13 bases. The CDR3 has 17 residues. CDR1 is MNHNS and CDR2 is SASEGT in the germline V gene. With V trimmed by 2 bases and J by 1 base, 4 bases remained unmatched. CDR3 nucleotide sequence: TGTGCCAGCAGTGAAAGTGGGACTAGCGGGGTCCAAGAGACCCAGTACTTC. It translates to CASSESGTSGVQETQYF.

The chain uses TRBV7-2 and TRBJ1-2, with TRBD1 matching 7 bases. CDR3 length equals 15 residues. Germline V gene lookup returns CDR1 SGHTA and CDR2 FQGNSA. V trimming: 3 bases; J trimming: 2 bases; junction bases outside the gene matches: 6. The CDR3 sequence: CASSLERGLNYGYTF. The DNA for the CDR3 is TGTGCCAGCAGCTTGGAAAGGGGGCTGAACTATGGCTACACCTTC.

The chain joins TRBV10-3 to TRBJ1-2; D uncertain. V dropped 0 bases and J dropped 4 bases, with 12 bases sitting between them. The CDR3 sequence is 15 residues long. In germline, CDR1 is ENHRY, CDR2 SYGVKD. In DNA form, the CDR3 reads TGTGCCATCAGTGAGTCATACAGTAGAATCTATGGCTACACCTTC. Translating it yields CAISESYSRIYGYTF.

In its sample, this clone is medium-sized. V is TRBV6-1 and J is TRBJ2-7, with D uncertain. Per the germline V gene, CDR1 is MNHNS and CDR2 is SASEGT. The CDR3 extends over 15 amino acids. V lost 3 bases and J lost 0, with 12 bases in between. This CDR3 is CASSEVTDASYEQYF. CDR3 in DNA: TGTGCCAGCAGTGAGGTTACAGACGCCTCCTACGAGCAGTACTTC.

The rearrangement joins TRBV7-2 to TRBJ2-4, with 8 bases matching TRBD1. With 5 bases clipped from V and 8 bases from J, the junction kept 8 bases outside the gene matches. This CDR3 has 14 residues. CDR1 is SGHTA, CDR2 FQGNSA, per germline. CDR3 residues: CASSPRQGMYIQYF. The CDR3 DNA reads TGTGCCAGCAGCCCGAGACAGGGGATGTACATTCAGTACTTC.

In its sample, this clone was seen a few times. The V gene is TRBV6-5, the J gene TRBJ1-1, with TRBD1 matching over 11 bases. This CDR3 is 14 amino acids long. Germline V lookup: CDR1 MNHEY, CDR2 SVGAGI. The trim removed 3 bases at V and 6 bases at J, leaving 3 bases unmatched. The CDR3 DNA follows: TGTGCCAGCAGTTATTGGACAGGGGGCTCTGAAGCTTTCTTT. This encodes CASSYWTGGSEAFF.

This clone was recorded only once. The chain joins TRBV6-5 to TRBJ2-6, with D possibly TRBD2 on 6 matching bases. Looked up from germline, CDR1 is MNHEY and CDR2 is SVGAGI. Trimming pared 3 bases from V and 0 bases from J, leaving 9 bases between. The CDR3 spans 16 residues. CDR3 region: CASSYDGGSGANVLTF. The CDR3 nucleotides are TGTGCCAGCAGTTATGACGGGGGCTCTGGGGCCAACGTCCTGACTTTC.

The chain employs TRBV6-1 and TRBJ1-6; 11 nucleotides match TRBD1. Losses at the gene ends were 6 bases for V and 7 bases for J; bases not matched to a gene: 5. CDR3 length: 15 residues. Looked up from germline, CDR1 is MNHNS and CDR2 is SASEGT. The CDR3 loop is CASRTGTGGNSPLHF. The DNA of the CDR3 is TGTGCCAGCAGGACCGGGACAGGGGGAAATTCACCCCTCCACTTT.

The chain employs TRBV5-4 and TRBJ1-1, with 7 bases matching TRBD1. Germline loops: CDR1 SGHNT, CDR2 YYREEE (reference sequence). V was pared by 4 bases and J by 1 base, with 7 bases of the junction left unmatched. The CDR3 runs 15 residues. The CDR3 nucleotides read TGTGCCAGCAGCACCGACAGGGCCGGGAACACTGAAGCTTTCTTT. This encodes CASSTDRAGNTEAFF.

V usage is TRBV29-1 and J usage is TRBJ2-6, with a possible D match to TRBD1 (5 bases). The CDR3 spans 13 residues. Trimming took 6 bases from V and 2 from J, leaving 8 bases between them. The germline V gene encodes CDR1 SQVTM and CDR2 ANQGSEA. Here the CDR3 reads CSVKQAGANVLTF. The CDR3 nucleotides are TGCAGCGTGAAACAGGCTGGGGCCAACGTCCTGACTTTC.

This clone was seen a single time. The CDR3 reads CASRSTGSYEQYF. The CDR3 DNA follows: TGTGCCAGCAGGTCTACAGGGAGCTACGAGCAGTACTTC. This rearrangement joins TRBV7-6 to TRBJ2-7, with D perhaps TRBD1 (6 bases). Trimming took off 6 bases at V and 3 bases at J, with 12 bases between the two ends. The CDR3 has 13 amino acids. CDR1 SGHVS and CDR2 FNYEAQ come from the germline V gene. The full variable domain, completed using reference TRBV7-6 and TRBJ2-7, is GAGVSQSPRYKVTKRGQDVALRCDPISGHVSLYWYRQALGQGPEFLTYFNYEAQQDKSGLPNDRFSAERPEGSISTLTIQRTEQRDSAMYRCASRSTGSYEQYFGPGTRLTVT.

To note about this clone: A junction end diverges from the germline sequence, so it may reflect a read error. The chain joins TRBV7-9 to TRBJ2-7; D unresolved. This CDR3 contains 12 residues. CDR1 and CDR2 from the germline V gene are SEHNR and FQNEAQ (reference sequence). CDR3 residues: CSSSLSGYEQYF. In DNA, the CDR3 is TGTTCCAGCAGCTTATCGGGCTACGAGCAGTACTTC.

V and J are TRBV7-3 and TRBJ2-3; D perhaps matches TRBD1 (8 bases). V gave up 5 bases and J gave up 3 bases, with 18 bases separating them. The CDR3 totals 16 residues. The germline V gene encodes CDR1 SGHTA and CDR2 FQGTGA. CDR3 region: CASSRGQGGGTDTQYF. In nucleotides, the CDR3 is TGTGCCAGCAGCCGAGGACAGGGAGGGGGGACAGATACGCAGTATTTT.

This sequence joins TRBV11-2 and TRBJ2-3; a possible D gene is TRBD2 (6 bases). V was shortened by 5 bases and J by 0 bases, with 15 bases between the two germline ends. Looked up from germline, CDR1 is SGHAT and CDR2 is FQNNGV. This CDR3 contains 16 residues. The CDR3 sequence is CASSQIGGGSTDTQYF. The CDR3 nucleotides read TGTGCCAGCAGCCAGATCGGTGGGGGGAGCACAGATACGCAGTATTTT.

The chain recombines TRBV30 with TRBJ2-5; 7 nucleotides align to TRBD2. With V trimmed by 5 bases and J by 0 bases, 9 bases remained unmatched. The CDR3 covers 15 residues. Looked up from germline, CDR1 is GTSNPN and CDR2 is SVGIG (reference sequence). CDR3 in DNA: TGTGCCTGGGAGGAGCGGGGATCGTACCAAGAGACCCAGTACTTC. It translates to CAWEERGSYQETQYF.

The rearrangement joins TRBV5-1 to TRBJ2-5; a possible D gene is TRBD2 (5 bases). CDR1 is SGHRS, CDR2 YFSETQ, per germline. Trimming left V 4 bases short and J 5 bases short, with 15 bases between. The CDR3 has 14 residues. CDR3 nucleotide sequence: TGCGCCAGCAGCCCGGGAATTTCGCGGGAGACCCAGTACTTC. The encoded protein is CASSPGISRETQYF.

The chain joins TRBV5-4 to TRBJ1-2; 9 bases are shared with TRBD1. V shed 2 bases and J 3 bases; nucleotides not matched to a gene: 5. CDR1 is SGHNT and CDR2 is YYREEE in the germline V gene (reference sequence). The CDR3 covers 15 residues. CDR3 DNA: TGTGCCAGCAGCTTCGGGGACAGGGATTACTATGGCTACACCTTC. It specifies CASSFGDRDYYGYTF.

The chain carries TRBV7-2 and TRBJ1-4, with D tentatively TRBD1 (5 bases). Germline V CDR1 and CDR2: SGHTA, FQGNSA. The CDR3 sequence is 18 residues long. The V gene lost 2 bases and the J gene lost 2 bases, with 18 bases spanning the gap. The CDR3 bases are TGTGCCAGCAGCTTATCGGCGACAGACCTCGCGACTAATGAAAAACTGTTTTTT. The encoded protein is CASSLSATDLATNEKLFF.

The chain carries TRBV5-1 and TRBJ2-1, with D perhaps matching TRBD2 (7 bases). V was trimmed by 8 bases and J by 8 bases, leaving 26 bases between them. Germline V gene lookup returns CDR1 SGHRS and CDR2 YFSETQ. The CDR3 runs to 16 residues. The CDR3 DNA follows: TGCGCCAGTACCATCGGTGGCGGGGGCCTCAGGGATGAGCAGTTCTTC. Translation gives CASTIGGGGLRDEQFF.

This clone was counted only a few times. The genes are TRBV5-1 and TRBJ2-1; 8 bases line up with TRBD1. The length of the CDR3 is 16 residues. The germline V gene has CDR1 SGHRS and CDR2 YFSETQ. Trimming cost V 0 bases and J 9 bases; bases outside gene matches: 11. In nucleotides, the CDR3 is TGCGCCAGCAGCTTGGAGCAGGGGGCCGAGTATGGTGAGCAGTTCTTC. Its protein product is CASSLEQGAEYGEQFF.